Here is one T cell receptor beta chain with its context. Its antigen is still unknown. This CDR3 has 13 amino acids. Germline V gene sequence: CDR1 SGHNT, CDR2 YYREEE (reference sequence). The V and J ends lost 0 bases and 11 bases respectively, with 14 bases between them. This specimen comes from a study of radiotherapy plus CTLA-4 blockade in lung cancer. Study-level results: Peripheral blood showed expansion of tumor-derived TCR clones after radiotherapy and ipilimumab. The best prediction of response reportedly came from early blood T cell clone dynamics, with interferon-beta.

The method was immunoSEQ multiplex PCR; TCRdb's version includes in-frame clones alone and lacks a portion of them. The sample has roughly 69,000 clones, around 76% seen once; the top ten hold 16%. People whose metastatic non-small-cell lung cancer was chemo-refractory got focal radiation along with CTLA-4 blockade by ipilimumab. Source: peripheral blood, taken from a patient treated with radiotherapy plus ipilimumab. The clonotype originates from a human donor with non-small cell lung cancer whose response to radiotherapy plus ipilimumab could not be evaluated. Some clones in this sample may be carry-over from other donors' samples. V and J are TRBV5-4 and TRBJ1-1; D gene uncertain. CDR3 protein: CASSLGGRRSAFF. The CDR3 DNA reads as TGTGCCAGCAGCTTGGGAGGGAGGCGGAGTGCTTTCTTT.